This T cell receptor (beta chain) was identified in a study of OX40 agonist ivuxolimab in advanced cancers. Study background: Patients took ivuxolimab, an agonistic anti-OX40 (CD134) antibody. Study-wide points: Expanded peripheral T cells had an undetermined antigen specificity.

Profiled with immunoSEQ multiplex PCR; TCRdb holds only in-frame clones, not every one. The sample has about 66,000 clones; roughly 80% are singletons. CDR1 and CDR2 (germline): LNHNV, YYDKDF (reference sequence). Trimming removed 0 bases at V and 4 bases at J, with 9 bases between. This CDR3 region has 15 residues. A word on this clone: The antigen remains unidentified.

The genes are TRBV15 and TRBJ2-2; perhaps TRBD2 as D (6 bases). This TCR was recovered from an adult with an advanced solid tumor such as melanoma, head and neck, liver or kidney cancer. The sequencing here drew on CD4+ or CD8+ T cells sorted from blood, taken in a trial of the OX40 agonist ivuxolimab. The CDR3 loop is CATSRDGGATGELFF. The CDR3 nucleotides read TGTGCCACCAGCAGAGATGGAGGGGCCACCGGGGAGCTGTTTTTT.